One and the same sample provided the 17 T cell receptor beta chains below, sequenced in a study of T cells in women clearing cervical HPV infection. Profiled with immunoSEQ multiplex PCR; TCRdb holds only in-frame clones, not every one. This repertoire includes tens of thousands of clones. The sample comprised blood buffy coat. These receptors originate from a woman aged 18-69 years with a cervical HPV16 infection that either progressed to CIN3+ or cleared (not recorded which).

On this clone itself: The read halts 3 residues ahead of the CDR3 end, with the missing end drawn from the germline J gene. This sequence joins TRBV30 and TRBJ1-6; D perhaps matches TRBD1 (5 bases). With 5 bases removed from V and 5 bases from J, the gap between germline ends came to 7 bases. Germline V lookup: CDR1 GTSNPN, CDR2 SVGIG (reference sequence). The CDR3 runs 12 residues. CDR3 region: CAWGRDNSPLHF. The CDR3 bases that were read are TGTGCCTGGGGCAGGGATAATTCACCC.

Details on this clone: Read data end 3 residues before the CDR3 end; the end is taken from the germline J gene. V and J are TRBV15 and TRBJ1-4, with a possible D match to TRBD1 (5 bases). The CDR3 totals 15 residues. The V end was cut by 0 bases, the J end by 2 bases, with 7 bases between. From germline, CDR1 is LNHNV and CDR2 YYDKDF (reference sequence). CDR3 protein: CATSRDQGTNEKLFF. The sequenced CDR3 bases are TGTGCCACCAGCAGAGACCAGGGCACTAATGAAAAA.

Comment on this clone: The read ends 3 residues shy of where the CDR3 ends; the end is completed using the germline J gene. V gene TRBV19 combines with J gene TRBJ1-2; 8 bases map to TRBD1. The ends lost 10 bases at V and 4 bases at J; junction bases unmatched: 14. The CDR3 totals 15 residues. Per germline, CDR1 LNHDA and CDR2 SQIVND (reference sequence). Here the CDR3 reads CATSRKQGVGYGYTF. The sequenced CDR3 bases are TGTGCCACATCCCGAAAACAGGGGGTCGGCTATGGC.

Notes on this clone: The CDR3 end lies 3 residues beyond the end of the read and is filled in from the germline J gene. This sequence joins TRBV7-9 and TRBJ1-4, with D possibly matching TRBD1 (6 bases). V lost 5 bases and J lost 0, with 10 bases in between. The CDR3 contains 15 residues. Germline V gene lookup returns CDR1 SEHNR and CDR2 FQNEAQ (reference sequence). Partial CDR3 DNA: TGTGCCAGCAGCACGTGGACAGCAACTAATGAAAAA. This codes for CASSTWTATNEK. The CDR3, in full, reads CASSTWTATNEKLFF.

With regard to this clone: With the read ending 3 residues before the CDR3 end, the germline J gene is used to fill in that end. Other DNA sequences in this sample translate to the same CDR3. This rearrangement joins TRBV5-1 to TRBJ2-2; TRBD2 is a possible D gene (6 bases). This CDR3 spans 17 amino acids. Germline V gene lookup returns CDR1 SGHRS and CDR2 YFSETQ. Trimming cost V 4 bases and J 6 bases, with 22 bases left between them. CDR3 sequence reads: CASSLGGAGPVAGELFF. The CDR3 bases that were read are TGCGCCAGCAGCCTAGGCGGGGCGGGACCTGTTGCCGGGGAG.

Worth noting for this clone: With the read ending 3 residues before the CDR3 end, the germline J gene is used to fill in that end. The rearrangement uses TRBV20-1 and TRBJ2-7; tentatively, D is TRBD1 (6 bases). Germline CDR1 and CDR2: DFQATT and SNEGSKA (reference sequence). This CDR3 contains 13 residues. Between the trimmed V and J ends, which lost 4 bases and 3 bases, there was a span of 13 bases. CDR3 residues: CSATQGAGYEQYF. CDR3 bases read: TGCAGTGCTACACAGGGAGCAGGCTACGAG.

Note on this clone: The read falls 3 residues short of the CDR3 end, and the missing part is taken from the germline J gene. The chain has TRBV6-2 or TRBV6-3 and TRBJ1-4, with 7 nucleotides matching TRBD1. The CDR3 is 16 residues long. The V gene's germline CDR1 is MNHEY and CDR2 SVGEGT. Germline trimming cut 8 bases from V and 4 bases from J; bases unmatched to any gene: 13. The CDR3 DNA, read in part, is TGTGCCAGCTCAGACGGGACAGATCGGTTTAATGAAAAA. Translating gives CASSDGTDRFNEK. The whole CDR3 protein reads CASSDGTDRFNEKLFF.

Regarding this clone: The observed sequence ends 3 residues before the CDR3 terminus, with the missing tail filled in from the germline J gene. This chain connects TRBV5-1 to TRBJ2-1; TRBD2 matches 8 bases. The length of the CDR3 is 15 residues. The germline V gene has CDR1 SGHRS and CDR2 YFSETQ. The V gene end was trimmed by 2 bases and the J gene end by 6 bases; junction bases not matched to a gene: 7. Incomplete CDR3 DNA: TGCGCCAGCAGCTTCTCGGGGGGGCAGGGCAATGAG. Translating it yields CASSFSGGQGNE. The full CDR3 reads CASSFSGGQGNEQFF.

With regard to this clone: Read coverage stops 3 residues before the CDR3 terminus; the germline J gene supplies the remainder. This sequence joins TRBV13 and TRBJ1-2, with D unresolved. Trimming stripped 3 bases from V and 6 bases from J, with 5 bases between. The CDR3 totals 11 residues. Germline V gene data show CDR1 as PRHDT and CDR2 as FYEKMQ (reference sequence). The CDR3 loop is CASSFLHGYTF. The part of the CDR3 DNA that was read is TGTGCCAGCAGCTTCCTTCATGGC. Full variable domain (remainder filled in from reference TRBV13 and TRBJ1-2): AAGVIQSPRHLIKEKRETATLKCYPIPRHDTVYWYQQGPGQDPQFLISFYEKMQSDKGSIPDRFSAQQFSDYHSELNMSSLELGDSALYFCASSFLHGYTFGSGTRLTVV.

Notes on this clone: The read is 3 residues too short to cover the CDR3 end, so that end is filled in from the germline J gene. The rearrangement links TRBV7-2 to TRBJ2-3, with TRBD2 as a possible D gene (6 bases). The CDR3 length is 14 residues. Looked up from germline, CDR1 is SGHTA and CDR2 is FQGNSA. The V gene lost 5 bases and the J gene lost 4 bases, with 13 bases spanning the gap. CDR3 bases read: TGTGCCAGCAGCCTTTCTAGCGCCCCAGATACG. It translates to CASSLSSAPDT. The full CDR3 reads CASSLSSAPDTQYF. The whole variable domain, remainder taken from reference TRBV7-2 and TRBJ2-3, is GAGVSQSPSNKVTEKGKDVELRCDPISGHTALYWYRQSLGQGLEFLIYFQGNSAPDKSGLPSDRFSAERTGGSVSTLTIQRTQQEDSAVYLCASSLSSAPDTQYFGPGTRLTVL.

Turning to this clone: The CDR3 end falls 3 residues outside the read, so it is completed with the germline J gene. The chain has TRBV20-1 and TRBJ2-5; 11 bases agree with TRBD2. This CDR3 region has 15 residues. The germline CDR1 and CDR2 sequences are DFQATT and SNEGSKA (reference sequence). V shed 3 bases and J 5 bases; nucleotides not matched to a gene: 8. The CDR3 region is CSASGVSGRDETQYF. The DNA read from the CDR3 is TGCAGTGCTAGTGGGGTTAGCGGGAGGGACGAGACC.

Worth noting for this clone: The CDR3 extends 3 residues past the end of the read, so its final part is completed from the germline J gene. This rearrangement joins TRBV30 to TRBJ1-1; 7 nucleotides agree with TRBD1. Trimming removed 4 bases from V and 0 bases from J; junction bases left unmatched: 8. Germline V gene sequence: CDR1 GTSNPN, CDR2 SVGIG (reference sequence). The CDR3 has 15 amino acids. The part of the CDR3 DNA that was read is TGTGCCTGGAACAAACAGGGGAGGATGAACACTGAA. Encoded protein: CAWNKQGRMNTE. The full CDR3 reads CAWNKQGRMNTEAFF.

As for this clone: The read comes to an end 3 residues before the CDR3 does, leaving the germline J gene to fill in the end. V gene TRBV5-1 combines with J gene TRBJ2-7, with 7 bases identical to TRBD1. Germline trimming cut 2 bases from V and 6 bases from J; bases unmatched to any gene: 2. The germline CDR1 and CDR2 sequences are SGHRS and YFSETQ. This CDR3 spans 12 amino acids. CDR3 DNA, as far as it was read: TGCGCCAGCAGCTTTACAGGGGCCGAG. Amino acid sequence: CASSFTGAE. The whole CDR3 sequence reads CASSFTGAEQYF. The full variable domain, rest sourced from reference TRBV5-1 and TRBJ2-7, is KAGVTQTPRYLIKTRGQQVTLSCSPISGHRSVSWYQQTPGQGLQFLFEYFSETQRNKGNFPGRFSGRQFSNSRSEMNVSTLELGDSALYLCASSFTGAEQYFGPGTRLTVT.

A remark on this clone: From the germline J gene comes the end of the CDR3, since the read stops 3 residues before it. This chain uses TRBV20-1 with TRBJ1-5, with 8 bases fitting TRBD1. The germline CDR1 and CDR2 sequences are DFQATT and SNEGSKA (reference sequence). V lost 2 bases and J lost 5; bases outside the gene matches: 8. The CDR3 consists of 15 residues. The CDR3 DNA, read in part, is TGCAGTGCTAGAAAGGCAGGGGGCAACGATCAGCCC. This gives the protein CSARKAGGNDQP. The full CDR3 reads CSARKAGGNDQPQHF.

Note on this clone: The CDR3 extends 3 residues past the end of the read, so its final part is completed from the germline J gene. The chain employs TRBV20-1 and TRBJ2-7; TRBD1 aligns across 7 bases. The CDR3 totals 12 residues. Germline lookup yields CDR1 DFQATT and CDR2 SNEGSKA (reference sequence). The trim removed 6 bases at V and 3 bases at J, leaving 5 bases unmatched. The part of the CDR3 DNA that was read is TGCAGTGCCCTCGGGACAGTCTACGAG. This gives the protein CSALGTVYE. The full CDR3 reads CSALGTVYEQYF.

For this clone: Read sequence stops 3 residues before the CDR3 end, and the germline J gene provides the missing end. This chain uses TRBV5-1 with TRBJ1-1, with no clear D. Deletions cut 2 bases from V and 3 bases from J, with 11 bases between. The V gene's germline CDR1 is SGHRS and CDR2 YFSETQ. The CDR3 is 14 amino acids. The CDR3 DNA, read in part, is TGCGCCAGCAGCTTCTCAGGAGTCGACACTGAA. It is translated as CASSFSGVDTE. The entire CDR3 reads CASSFSGVDTEAFF.

Notes on this clone: The read stops 3 residues short of the end of the CDR3; the missing end is completed from the germline J gene. The chain combines TRBV4-1 with TRBJ2-7; 15 bases align to TRBD2. The CDR3 length is 18 residues. CDR1 and CDR2 (germline): MGHRA, YSYEKL. Trimming took 3 bases from V and 2 from J; bases not matched to a gene: 8. Incomplete CDR3 DNA: TGCGCCAGCAGCCACTATGCCCGGACTAGCGGGGGGGCCTACGAG. Translated, it gives CASSHYARTSGGAYE. The full CDR3 is CASSHYARTSGGAYEQYF.